One and the same sample provided the 3 T cell receptor beta chains below, sequenced in a study of blood T cell repertoires in COVID-19. Assay used: immunoSEQ multiplex PCR; TCRdb lists only in-frame clones, some missing. The data contain 150,000 or so clones, 75% to 90% of them singletons. Sequenced input: peripheral blood. These receptors were obtained from a man aged 18 to 29 with COVID-19, enrolled during active disease.

The CDR3 DNA reads TGTGCCAGCAGCCCTGGTTGGGAGCGGAACTACAATGAGCAGTTCTTC. Its translation is CASSPGWERNYNEQFF. The gene calls are TRBV5-8 and TRBJ2-1; D is possibly TRBD2 (5 bases). The germline gives CDR1 SGHTS, CDR2 YDEGEE. Trimming removed 4 bases at V and 3 bases at J, with 17 bases between. This CDR3 comprises 16 residues.

The chain employs TRBV7-2 and TRBJ2-3, with D uncertain. The length of the CDR3 is 13 residues. Looked up from germline, CDR1 is SGHTA and CDR2 is FQGNSA. V was clipped by 5 bases and J by 0 bases, with 6 bases between them. This chain's CDR3 is CASSRLSTDTQYF. The CDR3 region has the DNA TGTGCCAGCAGCCGACTCAGCACAGATACGCAGTATTTT.

The CDR3 coding sequence is TGTGCCAGTAGCACGGGACTAGCGGGAGCCGCGCAGTACTTC. Translation: CASSTGLAGAAQYF. The J gene is TRBJ2-7, the V gene TRBV19, with 14 positions matching TRBD2. The CDR3 totals 14 residues. Trimming took 6 bases from V and 9 from J; bases not matched to a gene: 7. Germline V CDR1 and CDR2: LNHDA, SQIVND (reference sequence). Based on the CDR3 plus reference TRBV19 and TRBJ2-7, the full variable domain is DGGITQSPKYLFRKEGQNVTLSCEQNLNHDAMYWYRQDPGQGLRLIYYSQIVNDFQKGDIAEGYSVSREKKESFPLTVTSAQKNPTAFYLCASSTGLAGAAQYFGPGTRLTVT.